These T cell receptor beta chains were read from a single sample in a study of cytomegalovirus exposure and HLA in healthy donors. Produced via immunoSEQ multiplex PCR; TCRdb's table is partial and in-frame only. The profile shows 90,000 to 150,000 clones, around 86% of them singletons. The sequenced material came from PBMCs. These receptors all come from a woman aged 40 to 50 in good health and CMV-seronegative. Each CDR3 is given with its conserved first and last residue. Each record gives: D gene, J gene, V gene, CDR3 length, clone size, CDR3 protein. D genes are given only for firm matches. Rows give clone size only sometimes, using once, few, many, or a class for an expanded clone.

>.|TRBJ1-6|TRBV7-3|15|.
CASSLTGQTNSPLHF
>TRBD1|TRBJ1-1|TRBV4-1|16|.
CASSQDSIFRDSEAFF
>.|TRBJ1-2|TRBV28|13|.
CASSSGQIYGYTF
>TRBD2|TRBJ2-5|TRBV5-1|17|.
CASSLSFLGGALETQYF
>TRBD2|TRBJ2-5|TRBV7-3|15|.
CASSISGGIQETQYF
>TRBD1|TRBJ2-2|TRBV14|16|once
CASSQGDRGRNGELFF
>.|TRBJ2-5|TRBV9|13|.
CASSADLEETQYF
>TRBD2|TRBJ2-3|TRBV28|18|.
CASSPVMTSGRGFGAQYF
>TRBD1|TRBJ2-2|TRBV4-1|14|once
CATATGDSTGELFF
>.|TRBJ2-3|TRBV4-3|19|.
CASSQGETRYTFSTDTQYF
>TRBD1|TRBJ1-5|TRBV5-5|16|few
CASSLVGTGGGQPQHF
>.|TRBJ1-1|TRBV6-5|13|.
CASSWDKNTEAFF
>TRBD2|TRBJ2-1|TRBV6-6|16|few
CASSHGAGLAKNEQFF
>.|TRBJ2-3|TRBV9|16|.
CASSESPLGDTDTQYF
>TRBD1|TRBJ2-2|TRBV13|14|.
CASSGQGRTGELFF
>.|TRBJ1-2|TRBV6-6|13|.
CASSYWPIYGYTF
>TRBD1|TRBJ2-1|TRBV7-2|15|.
CASSSGQDSYNEQFF
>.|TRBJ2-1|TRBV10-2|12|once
CASSGQNVEQFF
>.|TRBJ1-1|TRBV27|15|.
CASSLTGSGATEAFF
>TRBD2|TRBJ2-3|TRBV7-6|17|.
CASSQTRVGGAVDTQYF
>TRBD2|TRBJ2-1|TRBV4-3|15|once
CASSHGTSVYNEQFF
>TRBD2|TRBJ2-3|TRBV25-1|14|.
CASSPSGRTDTQYF
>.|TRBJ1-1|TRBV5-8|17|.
CASSLGEARTLNTEAFF
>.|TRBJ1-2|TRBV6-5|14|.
CASSYGRTNYGYTF
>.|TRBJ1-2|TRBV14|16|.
CASSQRHLEGLYGYTF
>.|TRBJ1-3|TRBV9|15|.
CASSVAGRAGNTIYF
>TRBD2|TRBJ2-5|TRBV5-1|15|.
CASSPMRGVQETQYF
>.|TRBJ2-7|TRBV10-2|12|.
CASRDTGHEQYF
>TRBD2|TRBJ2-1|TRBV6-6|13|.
CASLAGAYNEQFF